These 8 T cell receptor beta chains originate from one sample sequenced in a study of naive CD8 T cells in extremely preterm neonates. Study-level points and caveats: Preterm CDR3s were shorter than older groups', with fewer N additions and less trimming.

TCRdb keeps only in-frame clones here, not all; method: immunoSEQ multiplex PCR. The sample includes tens of thousands of clones, around 89% of them seen just once. Extremely preterm births at about 23-27 weeks of gestation supplied the samples. For these receptors, no antigen is known. The sequencing input was naive CD8+ T cells from cord blood. The receptors shown here come from a boy who was born preterm.

The table lists this clone with a count of one. One junction end does not reproduce the germline sequence, and a read error may be involved. The chain employs TRBV9 and TRBJ1-2; TRBD1 is a possible D gene (5 bases). In germline, CDR1 is SGDLS, CDR2 YYNGEE. There are 12 residues in the CDR3. CDR3 nucleotides: TGTGCCAGCAGCGTAGGGGGCTATGGCTACGCCTTC. Its translation: CASSVGGYGYAF.

Details on this clone: The sample has other DNA sequences that encode this CDR3 too. The chain carries TRBV27 and TRBJ2-7, with TRBD1 matching over 8 bases. The CDR3 spans 14 residues. V shed 2 bases and J 0 bases; nucleotides not matched to a gene: 0. CDR1 and CDR2 (germline): MNHEY, SMNVEV (reference sequence). CDR3 loop: CASSLGQGSYEQYF. CDR3 bases: TGTGCCAGCAGTTTAGGACAGGGCTCCTACGAGCAGTACTTC.

The J gene is TRBJ2-5, the V gene TRBV13; a possible D gene is TRBD2 (7 bases). The V gene's germline CDR1 is PRHDT and CDR2 FYEKMQ (reference sequence). The CDR3 sequence is 12 residues long. With 3 bases removed from V and 6 bases from J, the gap between germline ends came to 8 bases. CDR3 sequence (DNA): TGTGCCAGCAGCTTGGGGGGGCAGACCCAGTACTTC. Translating it yields CASSLGGQTQYF.

This sequence joins TRBV5-5 and TRBJ2-1; 7 positions match TRBD2. V gave up 6 bases and J gave up 0 bases; unmatched junction bases: 3. CDR3 length: 14 amino acids. Germline CDR1 and CDR2: SGHKS and YYEKEE (reference sequence). CDR3 in amino acids: CASTRTSSYNEQFF. The CDR3 coding sequence is TGTGCCAGCACCCGGACTAGCTCCTACAATGAGCAGTTCTTC.

The CDR3 DNA is TGTGCCAGTGTTGTGAACACTGAAGCTTTCTTT. It encodes CASVVNTEAFF. The V and J genes are TRBV19 and TRBJ1-1; D is uncertain. The CDR3 extends over 11 amino acids. V shed 8 bases and J shed 0 bases, with 4 bases lying between them. Germline CDR1 and CDR2: LNHDA and SQIVND (reference sequence). Supplemented by reference TRBV19 and TRBJ1-1, the full variable domain reads DGGITQSPKYLFRKEGQNVTLSCEQNLNHDAMYWYRQDPGQGLRLIYYSQIVNDFQKGDIAEGYSVSREKKESFPLTVTSAQKNPTAFYLCASVVNTEAFFGQGTRLTVV.

The genes are TRBV5-1 and TRBJ2-7; TRBD2 matches at 11 bases. Germline CDR1 SGHRS, CDR2 YFSETQ. V shed 3 bases and J 1 base; nucleotides not matched to a gene: 0. This CDR3 has 14 residues. Written as DNA, the CDR3 is TGCGCCAGCAGCTGGACTAGCGGGTCCTACGAGCAGTACTTC. Residues: CASSWTSGSYEQYF.

V and J are TRBV11-2 and TRBJ2-7, with TRBD1 as a possible D gene (6 bases). The length of the CDR3 is 14 residues. Germline V gives CDR1 SGHAT, CDR2 FQNNGV. V lost 6 bases to trimming and J lost 6 bases, with 18 bases between them. DNA for the CDR3: TGTGCCAGCAGGCCGGGACACCGTAGTGGCGAGCAGTACTTC. As protein: CASRPGHRSGEQYF. The whole variable domain, remainder taken from reference TRBV11-2 and TRBJ2-7, is EAGVAQSPRYKIIEKRQSVAFWCNPISGHATLYWYQQILGQGPKLLIQFQNNGVVDDSQLPKDRFSAERLKGVDSTLKIQPAKLEDSAVYLCASRPGHRSGEQYFGPGTRLTVT.

This rearrangement joins TRBV27 to TRBJ2-7; 11 nucleotides line up with TRBD1. CDR3 size: 14 residues. Trimming removed 3 bases from V and 2 bases from J; junction bases left unmatched: 0. CDR1 MNHEY and CDR2 SMNVEV come from the germline V gene (reference sequence). The CDR3 region has the DNA TGTGCCAGCAGTTTGGGACAGGGGGCCTACGAGCAGTACTTC. This gives the protein CASSLGQGAYEQYF.